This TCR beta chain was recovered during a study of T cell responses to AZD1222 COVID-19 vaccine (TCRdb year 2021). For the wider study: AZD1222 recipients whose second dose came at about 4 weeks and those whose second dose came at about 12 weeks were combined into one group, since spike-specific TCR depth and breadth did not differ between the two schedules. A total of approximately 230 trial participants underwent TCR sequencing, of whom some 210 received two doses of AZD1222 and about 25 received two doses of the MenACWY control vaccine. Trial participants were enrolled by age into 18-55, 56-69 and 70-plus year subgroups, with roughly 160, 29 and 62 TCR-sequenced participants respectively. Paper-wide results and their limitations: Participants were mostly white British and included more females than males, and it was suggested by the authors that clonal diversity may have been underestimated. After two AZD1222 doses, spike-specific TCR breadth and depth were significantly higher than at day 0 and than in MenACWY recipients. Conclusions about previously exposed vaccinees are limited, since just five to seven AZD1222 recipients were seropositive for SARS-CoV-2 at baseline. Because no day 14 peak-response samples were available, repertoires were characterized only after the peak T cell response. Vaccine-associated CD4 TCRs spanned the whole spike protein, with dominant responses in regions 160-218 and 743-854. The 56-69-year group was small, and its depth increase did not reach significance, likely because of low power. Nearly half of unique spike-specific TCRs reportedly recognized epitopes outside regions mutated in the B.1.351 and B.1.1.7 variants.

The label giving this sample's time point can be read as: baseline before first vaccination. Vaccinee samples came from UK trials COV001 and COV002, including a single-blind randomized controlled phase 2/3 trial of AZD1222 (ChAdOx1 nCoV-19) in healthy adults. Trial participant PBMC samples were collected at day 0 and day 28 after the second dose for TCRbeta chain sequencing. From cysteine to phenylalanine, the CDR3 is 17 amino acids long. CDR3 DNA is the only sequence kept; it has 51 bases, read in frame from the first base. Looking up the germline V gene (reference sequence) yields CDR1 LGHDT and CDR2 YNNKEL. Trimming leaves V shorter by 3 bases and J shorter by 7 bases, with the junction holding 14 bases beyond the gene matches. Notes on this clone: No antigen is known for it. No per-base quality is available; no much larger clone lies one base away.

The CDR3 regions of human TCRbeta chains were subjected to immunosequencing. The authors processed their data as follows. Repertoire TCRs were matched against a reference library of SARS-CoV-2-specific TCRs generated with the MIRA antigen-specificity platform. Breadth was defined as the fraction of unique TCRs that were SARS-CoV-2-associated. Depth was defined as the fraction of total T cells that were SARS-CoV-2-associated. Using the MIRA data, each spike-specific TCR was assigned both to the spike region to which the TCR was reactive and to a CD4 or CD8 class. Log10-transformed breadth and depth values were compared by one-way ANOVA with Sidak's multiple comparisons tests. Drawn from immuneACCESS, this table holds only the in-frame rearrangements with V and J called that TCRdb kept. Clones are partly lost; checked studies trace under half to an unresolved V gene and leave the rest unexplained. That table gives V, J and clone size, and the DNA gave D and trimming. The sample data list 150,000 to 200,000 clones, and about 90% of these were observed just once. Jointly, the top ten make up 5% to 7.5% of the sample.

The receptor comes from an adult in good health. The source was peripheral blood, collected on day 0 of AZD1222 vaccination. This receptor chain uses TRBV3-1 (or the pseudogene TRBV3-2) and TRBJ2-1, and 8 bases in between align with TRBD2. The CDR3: CASSHPKSGSSPNEQFF. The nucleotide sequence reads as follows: TGTGCCAGCAGCCACCCAAAGAGCGGGAGTTCGCCAAATGAGCAGTTCTTC.